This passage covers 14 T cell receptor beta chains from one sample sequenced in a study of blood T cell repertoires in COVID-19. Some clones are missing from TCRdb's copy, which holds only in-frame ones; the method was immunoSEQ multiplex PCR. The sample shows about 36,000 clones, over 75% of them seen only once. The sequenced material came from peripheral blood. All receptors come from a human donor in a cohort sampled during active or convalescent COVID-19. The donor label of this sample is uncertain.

CDR3 sequence (DNA): TGTGCCAGCAGCTGGGGACTAGCGGACTACGAGCAGTACTTC. This translates into CASSWGLADYEQYF. V gene TRBV7-8 combines with J gene TRBJ2-7; TRBD2 matches 11 bases. In germline, CDR1 is SGHVS, CDR2 FQNEAQ. This CDR3 comprises 14 residues. Unmatched junction bases numbered 2, after V lost 4 bases and J lost 3 bases.

CDR3 nucleotides: TGTGCCATCAGTGAGTCCTACAGGGAAAACGAGCAGTACTTC. Translating it yields CAISESYRENEQYF. The V and J genes are TRBV10-3 and TRBJ2-7, with D possibly TRBD1 on 6 matching bases. The V gene lost 0 bases and the J gene lost 5 bases, with 11 bases spanning the gap. The germline gives CDR1 ENHRY, CDR2 SYGVKD. The length of the CDR3 is 14 residues.

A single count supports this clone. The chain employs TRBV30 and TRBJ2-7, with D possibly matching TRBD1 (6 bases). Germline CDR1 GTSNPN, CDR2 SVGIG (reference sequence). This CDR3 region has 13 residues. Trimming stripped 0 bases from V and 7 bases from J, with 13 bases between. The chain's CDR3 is CAWSVQAGEEQYF. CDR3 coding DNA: TGTGCCTGGAGTGTACAGGCAGGGGAAGAGCAGTACTTC.

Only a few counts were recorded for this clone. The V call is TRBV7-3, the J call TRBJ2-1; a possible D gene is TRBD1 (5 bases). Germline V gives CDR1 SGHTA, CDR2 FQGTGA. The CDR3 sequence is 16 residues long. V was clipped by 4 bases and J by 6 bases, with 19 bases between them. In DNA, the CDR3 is TGTGCCAGCAGCTCCTTGACAGCTTCAACCCTCAATGAGCAGTTCTTC. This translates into CASSSLTASTLNEQFF.

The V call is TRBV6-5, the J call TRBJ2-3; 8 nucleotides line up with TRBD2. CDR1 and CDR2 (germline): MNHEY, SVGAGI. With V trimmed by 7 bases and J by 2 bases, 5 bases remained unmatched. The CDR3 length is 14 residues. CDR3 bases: TGTGCCAGCACCCACGGGGGGGTCACAGATACGCAGTATTTT. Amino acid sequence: CASTHGGVTDTQYF.

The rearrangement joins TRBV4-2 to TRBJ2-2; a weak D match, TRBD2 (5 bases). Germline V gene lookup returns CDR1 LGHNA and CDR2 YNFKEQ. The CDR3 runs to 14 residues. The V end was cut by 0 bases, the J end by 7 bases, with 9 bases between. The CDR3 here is CASSQDQAGGELFF. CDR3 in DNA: TGTGCCAGCAGCCAAGATCAGGCGGGCGGGGAGCTGTTTTTT.

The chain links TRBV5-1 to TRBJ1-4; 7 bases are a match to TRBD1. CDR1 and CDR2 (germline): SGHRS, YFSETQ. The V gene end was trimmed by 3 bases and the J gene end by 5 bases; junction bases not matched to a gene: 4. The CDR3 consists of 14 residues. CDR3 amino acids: CASSSGTVNEKLFF. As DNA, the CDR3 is TGCGCCAGCAGCTCCGGGACAGTCAATGAAAAACTGTTTTTT.

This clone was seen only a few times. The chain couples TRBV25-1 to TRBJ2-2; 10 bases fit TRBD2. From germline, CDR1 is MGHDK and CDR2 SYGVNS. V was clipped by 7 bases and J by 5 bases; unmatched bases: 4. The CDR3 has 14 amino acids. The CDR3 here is CASTLGLATGELFF. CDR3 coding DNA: TGTGCCAGCACCCTGGGACTAGCGACCGGGGAGCTGTTTTTT.

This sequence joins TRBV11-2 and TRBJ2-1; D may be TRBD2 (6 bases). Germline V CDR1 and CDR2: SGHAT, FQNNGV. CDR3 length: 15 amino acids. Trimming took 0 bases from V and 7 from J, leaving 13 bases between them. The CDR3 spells CASSLERAGRNEQFF. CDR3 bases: TGTGCCAGCAGCTTAGAAAGGGCGGGAAGGAATGAGCAGTTCTTC.

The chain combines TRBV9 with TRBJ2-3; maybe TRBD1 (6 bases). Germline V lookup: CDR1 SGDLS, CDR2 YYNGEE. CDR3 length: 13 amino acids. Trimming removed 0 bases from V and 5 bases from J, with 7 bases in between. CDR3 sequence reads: CASSVEGEDTQYF. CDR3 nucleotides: TGTGCCAGCAGCGTAGAGGGGGAAGATACGCAGTATTTT.

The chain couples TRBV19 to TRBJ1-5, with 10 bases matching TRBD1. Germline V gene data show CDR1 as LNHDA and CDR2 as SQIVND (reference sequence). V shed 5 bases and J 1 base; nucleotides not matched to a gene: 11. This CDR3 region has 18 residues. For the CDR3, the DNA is TGTGCCAGTAGTCACCGGGACAGGGGCTCTGGAAGCAATCAGCCCCAGCATTTT. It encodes CASSHRDRGSGSNQPQHF.

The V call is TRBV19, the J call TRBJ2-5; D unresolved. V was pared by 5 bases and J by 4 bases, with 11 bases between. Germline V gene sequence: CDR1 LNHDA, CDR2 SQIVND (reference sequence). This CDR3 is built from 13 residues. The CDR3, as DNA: TGTGCCAGTAGTGAGATTTACAGAGAGACCCAGTACTTC. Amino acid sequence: CASSEIYRETQYF.

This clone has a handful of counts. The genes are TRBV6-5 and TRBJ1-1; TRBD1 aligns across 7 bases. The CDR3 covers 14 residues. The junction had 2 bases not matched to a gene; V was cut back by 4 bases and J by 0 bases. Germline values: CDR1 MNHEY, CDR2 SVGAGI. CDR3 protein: CASSSRGLNTEAFF. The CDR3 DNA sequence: TGTGCCAGCAGTTCCAGGGGGTTGAACACTGAAGCTTTCTTT.

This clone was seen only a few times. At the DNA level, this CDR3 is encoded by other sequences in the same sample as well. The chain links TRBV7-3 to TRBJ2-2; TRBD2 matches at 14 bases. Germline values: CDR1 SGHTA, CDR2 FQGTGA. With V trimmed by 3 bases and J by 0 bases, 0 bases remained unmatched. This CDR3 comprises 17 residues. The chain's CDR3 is CASSLTSGRANTGELFF. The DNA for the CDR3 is TGTGCCAGCAGCTTGACTAGCGGGAGGGCGAACACCGGGGAGCTGTTTTTT.